This TCR beta chain was documented in a study of blood T cell repertoires in COVID-19. Study as a whole: PBMCs, B-cell-depleted T cells, or T cells were the source of the cDNA or gDNA that made up the material.

The CDR3 is made up of 14 amino acids. With 5 bases clipped from V and 3 bases from J, the junction kept 6 bases outside the gene matches. The germline CDR1 and CDR2 sequences are MNHEY and SMNVEV (reference sequence). Per the original data handling: Reference gene primer amplification in the assay estimated nucleated cell counts. Generated by immunoSEQ multiplex PCR, the TCRdb table keeps only in-frame clones and is missing some. V, J and clone size derive from that table, while D and trimming were established from the DNA sequence. The sample includes about 150,000 clones, 75% to 90% of them seen just once.

The chain recombines TRBV27 with TRBJ2-7, with 8 nucleotides matching TRBD1. Sample: peripheral blood. The sequence was collected from a woman in her sixties with active COVID-19. This CDR3 is CASSPSGGRYEQYF. The DNA of the CDR3 is TGTGCCAGCAGTCCATCAGGGGGCCGCTACGAGCAGTACTTC.